These 10 T cell receptor beta chains were all obtained from the same sample, sequenced in a study of molecular identifiers for immune sequencing clone quantification. Each CDR3 protein gets one entry after TCRdb re-called the PCR reads with MiXCR. This sample carries over 600,000 distinct CDR3 sequences, about 20% of them seen once, and the ten largest clones take around 0.9%. Sequenced input: naive CD8+ T cells from blood, with Jurkat cell RNA spiked in. Indicated subset: FACS-sorted CD8+CD4-CCR7+CD45RA+ naive T cells. The receptor source for this set is a human donor in good health. Some libraries in this study had Jurkat cell RNA spiked in.

The chain has TRBV12-3 or TRBV12-4 and TRBJ1-3; a possible D gene is TRBD1 (6 bases). V gave up 5 bases and J gave up 5 bases, with 19 bases separating them. This CDR3 is 16 amino acids long. The CDR3 is CASSPDRDTVRNTIYF. The DNA of the CDR3 is TGTGCCAGCAGTCCTGACCGGGACACCGTACGAAACACCATATATTTT.

In its sample, this clonotype was seen once. Here the CDR3 omits its conserved ending phenylalanine or tryptophan, so a read error is the likely source. The chain recombines TRBV27 with TRBJ2-1, with no clear D. Trimming took 0 bases from V and 5 from J, leaving 5 bases between them. Per germline, CDR1 MNHEY and CDR2 SMNVEV (reference sequence). The CDR3 runs 13 residues. The CDR3 DNA follows: TGTGCCAGCAGTTTATCGATTCACAATGAGCAGTTCCTC. Its protein is CASSLSIHNEQFL.

This clonotype turned up a few times. This chain connects TRBV3-1 to TRBJ2-7; D uncertain. The CDR3 covers 14 residues. V was shortened by 2 bases and J by 7 bases, with 15 bases between the two germline ends. Germline CDR1 is LGHDT and CDR2 is YNNKEL (reference sequence). The CDR3: CASSQPDLFGEQYF. The CDR3 nucleotides are TGTGCCAGCAGCCAACCTGACTTATTCGGTGAGCAGTACTTC.

Note on this clonotype: A much larger clone sits a single nucleotide away, making a read error possible. CDR3 DNA: TGTGCCAGCAGCCGACCCCTGGGGCTAACTAATGAAAAACTGTTTTTT. Its protein product is CASSRPLGLTNEKLFF. This chain joins TRBV7-9 and TRBJ1-4; D is perhaps TRBD1 (5 bases). Germline V gene lookup returns CDR1 SEHNR and CDR2 FQNEAQ (reference sequence). The CDR3 runs to 16 residues. Trimming pared 5 bases from V and 1 base from J, leaving 14 bases between.

About this clonotype: A read error may explain this, as a much larger clone is one base away. This CDR3 reads CNASESYEQYF. The CDR3 DNA is TGCAATGCTAGTGAGTCCTACGAGCAGTACTTC. V and J are TRBV20-1 and TRBJ2-7; D not certain. The CDR3 runs to 11 residues. Germline values: CDR1 DFQATT, CDR2 SNEGSKA (reference sequence).

This clonotype was observed a few times. The chain is built from TRBV27 and TRBJ1-2; 9 nucleotides match TRBD1. After removal of 7 bases from V and 7 bases from J, the junction contained 10 bases not matched to a gene. This CDR3 comprises 14 residues. Germline V CDR1 and CDR2: MNHEY, SMNVEV (reference sequence). The CDR3 DNA is TGTGCCAGCACGAACACAGGGGGCGACTCTGGCTACACCTTC. Protein product: CASTNTGGDSGYTF.

This clonotype was counted ten times or more. This chain links TRBV24-1 with TRBJ1-4; D unresolved. The CDR3 is made up of 18 amino acids. Germline CDR1 and CDR2: KGHDR and SFDVKD. V was clipped by 4 bases and J by 0 bases, with 17 bases between them. In nucleotides, the CDR3 is TGTGCCACCAGTGAGCCAGACTCAATTGGGGCAACTAATGAAAAACTGTTTTTT. Protein sequence: CATSEPDSIGATNEKLFF.

As regards this clonotype: This could be a read error, since a much larger clone is one nucleotide away. The chain recombines TRBV4-3 with TRBJ2-3; a weak D match, TRBD2 (5 bases). The V gene's germline CDR1 is LGHNA and CDR2 YSLEER. This CDR3 contains 13 residues. CDR3 sequence (DNA): TGCGCCAGCAGCCAAGATTCCGGGGATACGCGGTATTTT. Translation: CASSQDSGDTRYF.

This clonotype showed up just a few times. This may be a read error, as it is one base from a much larger clone. The rearrangement uses TRBV13 and TRBJ1-4; D call uncertain. The CDR3 runs 14 residues. Germline lookup yields CDR1 PRHDT and CDR2 FYEKMQ (reference sequence). The CDR3 nucleotides read TGTGCCAGCAGCTTAGCGGCACCAAATGGAAAACTGTTTTTT. Translation: CASSLAAPNGKLFF.

The sample holds many counts of this clonotype. V is TRBV7-9 and J is TRBJ2-2; TRBD1 agrees at 9 bases. The germline CDR1 and CDR2 sequences are SEHNR and FQNEAQ (reference sequence). V lost 3 bases, J lost 5 bases, and 16 bases stayed unmatched. This CDR3 is built from 19 residues. The CDR3, as DNA: TGTGCCAGCAGCTTCCCCCTAAGTAAGACAGGGGGTCGGACCGGGGAGCTGTTTTTT. Its protein is CASSFPLSKTGGRTGELFF.